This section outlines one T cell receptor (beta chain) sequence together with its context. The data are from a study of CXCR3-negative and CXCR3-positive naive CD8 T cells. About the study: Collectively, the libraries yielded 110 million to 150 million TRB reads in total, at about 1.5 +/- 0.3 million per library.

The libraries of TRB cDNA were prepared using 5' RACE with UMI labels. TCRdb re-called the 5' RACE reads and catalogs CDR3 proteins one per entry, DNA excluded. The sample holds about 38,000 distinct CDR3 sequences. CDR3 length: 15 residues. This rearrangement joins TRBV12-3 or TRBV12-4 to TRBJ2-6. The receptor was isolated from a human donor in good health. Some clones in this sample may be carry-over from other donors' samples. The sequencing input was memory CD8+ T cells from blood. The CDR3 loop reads CASSLGVEGANVLTF.